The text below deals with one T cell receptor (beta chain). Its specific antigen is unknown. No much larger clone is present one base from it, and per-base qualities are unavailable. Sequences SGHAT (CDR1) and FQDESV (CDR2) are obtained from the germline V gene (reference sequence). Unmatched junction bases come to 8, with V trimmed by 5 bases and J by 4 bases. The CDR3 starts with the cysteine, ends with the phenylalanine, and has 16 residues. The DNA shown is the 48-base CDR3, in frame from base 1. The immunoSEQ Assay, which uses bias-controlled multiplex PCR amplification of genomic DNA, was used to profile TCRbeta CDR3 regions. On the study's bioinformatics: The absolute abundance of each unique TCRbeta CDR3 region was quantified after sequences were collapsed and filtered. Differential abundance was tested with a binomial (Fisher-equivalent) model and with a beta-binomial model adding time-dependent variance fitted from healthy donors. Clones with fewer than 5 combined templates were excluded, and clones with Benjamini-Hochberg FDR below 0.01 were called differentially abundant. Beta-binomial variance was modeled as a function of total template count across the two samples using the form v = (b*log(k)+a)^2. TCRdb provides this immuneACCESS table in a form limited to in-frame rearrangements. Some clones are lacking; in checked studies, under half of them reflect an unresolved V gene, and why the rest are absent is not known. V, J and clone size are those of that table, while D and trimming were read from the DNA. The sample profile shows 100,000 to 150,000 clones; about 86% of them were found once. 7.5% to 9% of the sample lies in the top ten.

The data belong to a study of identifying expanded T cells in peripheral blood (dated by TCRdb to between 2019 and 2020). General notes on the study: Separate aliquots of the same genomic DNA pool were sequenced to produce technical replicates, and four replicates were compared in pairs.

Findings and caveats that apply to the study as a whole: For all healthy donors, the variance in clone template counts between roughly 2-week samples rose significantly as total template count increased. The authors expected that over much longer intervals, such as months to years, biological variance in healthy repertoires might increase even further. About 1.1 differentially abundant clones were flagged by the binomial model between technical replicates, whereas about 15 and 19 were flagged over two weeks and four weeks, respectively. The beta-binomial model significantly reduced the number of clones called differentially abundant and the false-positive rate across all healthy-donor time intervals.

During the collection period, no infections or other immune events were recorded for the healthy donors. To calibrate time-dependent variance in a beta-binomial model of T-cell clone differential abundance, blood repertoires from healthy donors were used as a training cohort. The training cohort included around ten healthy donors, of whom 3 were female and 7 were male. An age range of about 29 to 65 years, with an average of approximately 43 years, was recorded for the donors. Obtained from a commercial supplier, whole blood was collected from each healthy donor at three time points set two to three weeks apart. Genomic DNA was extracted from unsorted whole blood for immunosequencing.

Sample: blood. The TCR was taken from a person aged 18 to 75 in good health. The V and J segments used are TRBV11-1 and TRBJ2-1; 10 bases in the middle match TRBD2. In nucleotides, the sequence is TGTGCCAGCAGCCTACTTAGCGGGGGGATTTACAATGAGCAGTTCTTC. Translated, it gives CASSLLSGGIYNEQFF.